The 26 T cell receptor beta chains given below trace back to one sample, sequenced in a study of blood T cell repertoires in COVID-19. Data came from immunoSEQ multiplex PCR; TCRdb stores just in-frame clones and leaves some out. The sample includes approximately 310,000 clones, around 87% of them seen just once. Sequencing input: peripheral blood. The receptors were sampled from a woman aged 45-60 years who had recovered from COVID-19.

This clone was recorded a few times. The chain employs TRBV19 and TRBJ1-2, with 9 nucleotides matching TRBD1. The V and J ends lost 5 bases and 6 bases, in that order; junction bases with no gene match: 19. The CDR3 totals 18 residues. Germline V lookup: CDR1 LNHDA, CDR2 SQIVND (reference sequence). CDR3 region: CASSPQAPGQGTIHGYTF. The DNA of the CDR3 is TGTGCCAGTAGTCCACAAGCTCCCGGACAGGGGACGATTCATGGCTACACCTTC. Filled out from reference TRBV19 and TRBJ1-2, the complete variable domain reads DGGITQSPKYLFRKEGQNVTLSCEQNLNHDAMYWYRQDPGQGLRLIYYSQIVNDFQKGDIAEGYSVSREKKESFPLTVTSAQKNPTAFYLCASSPQAPGQGTIHGYTFGSGTRLTVV.

The chain couples TRBV7-2 to TRBJ1-6; D is unclear. The germline V gene has CDR1 SGHTA and CDR2 FQGNSA. V was shortened by 1 base and J by 0 bases, with 7 bases between the two germline ends. The CDR3 has 16 amino acids. This CDR3 is CASSLVPRSYNSPLHF. The CDR3 DNA reads as TGTGCCAGCAGCTTAGTCCCCCGCTCCTATAATTCACCCCTCCACTTT.

The chain employs TRBV5-4 and TRBJ2-7; 8 nucleotides line up with TRBD2. V was pared by 4 bases and J by 2 bases, with 5 bases of the junction left unmatched. The CDR3 runs 14 residues. The germline gives CDR1 SGHNT, CDR2 YYREEE (reference sequence). CDR3: CASSKTGGAYEQYF. The CDR3 bases are TGTGCCAGCAGCAAGACCGGGGGGGCCTACGAGCAGTACTTC.

This sequence joins TRBV2 and TRBJ2-7, with D possibly TRBD2 on 6 matching bases. CDR3 length equals 11 residues. The V end was cut by 8 bases, the J end by 4 bases, with 9 bases between. Germline V gene lookup returns CDR1 SNHLY and CDR2 FYNNEI. Written as DNA, the CDR3 is TGTGCCAGCGCGGGAAAATACGAGCAGTACTTC. This encodes CASAGKYEQYF. The variable domain in full, completed from reference TRBV2 and TRBJ2-7, reads EPEVTQTPSHQVTQMGQEVILRCVPISNHLYFYWYRQILGQKVEFLVSFYNNEISEKSEIFDDQFSVERPDGSNFTLKIRSTKLEDSAMYFCASAGKYEQYFGPGTRLTVT.

The chain uses TRBV30 and TRBJ2-1; 10 bases match TRBD2. The CDR3 runs 14 residues. Germline CDR1 reads GTSNPN; CDR2 reads SVGIG (reference sequence). The V gene end was trimmed by 4 bases and the J gene end by 7 bases; junction bases not matched to a gene: 7. Written as DNA, the CDR3 is TGTGCCTGGACCAGCGGGAGGGCCGGGAATGAGCAGTTCTTC. Translated: CAWTSGRAGNEQFF.

This chain links TRBV6-5 with TRBJ2-7, with D maybe TRBD2 (5 bases). The CDR3 spans 14 residues. The V and J ends lost 3 bases and 0 bases respectively, with 9 bases between them. Germline CDR1 is MNHEY and CDR2 is SVGAGI. The CDR3 here is CASSYTSGSYEQYF. For the CDR3, the DNA is TGTGCCAGCAGTTATACCAGCGGCTCCTACGAGCAGTACTTC.

This clone was picked up a small number of times. The rearrangement joins TRBV6-6 to TRBJ2-7; no clear D. The V gene lost 5 bases and the J gene lost 1 base, with 9 bases spanning the gap. In germline, CDR1 is MNHNY, CDR2 SVGAGI (reference sequence). The CDR3 has 13 amino acids. CDR3 in DNA: TGTGCCAGCAGTCTCAGTTTGTCCTACGAGCAGTACTTC. Amino acid sequence: CASSLSLSYEQYF.

The CDR3 loop reads CASTFSGGRGTGELFF. In nucleotides, the CDR3 is TGTGCCAGCACTTTTAGCGGGGGAAGAGGGACCGGGGAGCTGTTTTTT. The V and J genes are TRBV28 and TRBJ2-2; 9 bases line up with TRBD2. The J segment lost 5 bases and the V segment lost 7 bases, leaving 11 bases of the junction unmatched. The CDR3 is 16 amino acids. Germline CDR1 MDHEN, CDR2 SYDVKM.

V is TRBV7-9 and J is TRBJ1-2; 7 bases match TRBD1. The CDR3 spans 13 residues. Looked up from germline, CDR1 is SEHNR and CDR2 is FQNEAQ (reference sequence). The J segment lost 6 bases and the V segment lost 6 bases, leaving 7 bases of the junction unmatched. The CDR3 sequence is CASRLGTENGYTF. CDR3 bases: TGTGCCAGCAGGCTCGGGACAGAAAATGGCTACACCTTC.

This clone was detected a few times. This chain's CDR3 is CASANLESSYNEQFF. DNA for the CDR3: TGTGCCAGCGCGAATCTAGAGAGCTCCTACAATGAGCAGTTCTTC. V gene TRBV7-9 combines with J gene TRBJ2-1; the D is unclear. Deletions cut 8 bases from V and 0 bases from J, with 14 bases between. Germline V lookup: CDR1 SEHNR, CDR2 FQNEAQ (reference sequence). The CDR3 is 15 residues long. Full variable domain (missing parts from reference TRBV7-9 and TRBJ2-1): DTGVSQNPRHKITKRGQNVTFRCDPISEHNRLYWYRQTLGQGPEFLTYFQNEAQLEKSRLLSDRFSAERPKGSFSTLEIQRTEQGDSAMYLCASANLESSYNEQFFGPGTRLTVL.

V is TRBV7-2 and J is TRBJ1-3, with 10 bases lining up with TRBD1. V shed 5 bases, J shed 4 bases, and the junction held 5 bases outside the gene matches. CDR3 length: 15 amino acids. Germline V gene lookup returns CDR1 SGHTA and CDR2 FQGNSA. CDR3 region: CASSRDRGGGNTIYF. The CDR3 DNA is TGTGCCAGCAGCCGGGACAGGGGCGGGGGAAACACCATATATTTT.

This clone was found a few times. This chain links TRBV20-1 with TRBJ2-7; possibly TRBD2 for D (6 bases). The germline CDR1 and CDR2 sequences are DFQATT and SNEGSKA (reference sequence). The V gene lost 3 bases and the J gene lost 0 bases, with 18 bases spanning the gap. The CDR3 loop spans 16 amino acids. The CDR3 region is CSASDLERAPSYEQYF. The CDR3 DNA is TGCAGTGCTAGTGACCTTGAGCGGGCCCCCTCCTACGAGCAGTACTTC.

The J gene is TRBJ2-1, the V gene TRBV5-4; D perhaps matches TRBD2 (6 bases). Germline V gene data show CDR1 as SGHNT and CDR2 as YYREEE (reference sequence). The CDR3 totals 16 residues. Trimming stripped 4 bases from V and 4 bases from J, with 18 bases between. The chain's CDR3 is CASSHYLASAYNEQFF. CDR3 nucleotide sequence: TGTGCCAGCAGCCACTACTTGGCTAGCGCGTACAATGAGCAGTTCTTC.

This clone was seen only once. V gene TRBV15 combines with J gene TRBJ1-2; 8 positions agree with TRBD1. V was clipped by 5 bases and J by 3 bases; unmatched bases: 5. The germline gives CDR1 LNHNV, CDR2 YYDKDF (reference sequence). The CDR3 spans 14 residues. CDR3 bases: TGTGCCACCAGCGGGGCAGGGGGCGACTATGGCTACACCTTC. This translates into CATSGAGGDYGYTF.

The rearrangement links TRBV27 to TRBJ1-5, with TRBD1 matching 7 bases. The germline V gene encodes CDR1 MNHEY and CDR2 SMNVEV (reference sequence). This CDR3 is 19 amino acids long. V lost 6 bases and J lost 1; bases outside the gene matches: 18. CDR3 residues: CASSATKGAYALSNQPQHF. In nucleotides, the CDR3 is TGTGCCAGCAGCGCTACCAAGGGGGCGTATGCTTTGAGCAATCAGCCCCAGCATTTT.

This chain connects TRBV20-1 to TRBJ2-6; no firm D call. Between the trimmed V and J ends, which lost 3 bases and 2 bases, there was a span of 8 bases. CDR3 length: 14 amino acids. CDR1 is DFQATT and CDR2 is SNEGSKA in the germline V gene (reference sequence). The CDR3 bases are TGCAGTGCTAGTAAGAACACTGGGGCCAACGTCCTGACTTTC. This encodes CSASKNTGANVLTF.

The CDR3 loop is CASSQQGTRGNEQYF. The DNA for the CDR3 is TGTGCCAGCAGCCAACAAGGGACTCGAGGAAACGAGCAGTACTTC. This chain links TRBV3-1 (or the pseudogene TRBV3-2) with TRBJ2-7; D perhaps matches TRBD2 (6 bases). Trimming removed 2 bases at V and 5 bases at J, with 16 bases between. Germline V lookup: CDR1 LGHDT, CDR2 YNNKEL (reference sequence). The CDR3 has 15 residues.

The chain links TRBV5-6 to TRBJ2-7; possible D gene TRBD1, 5 bases. Trimming took off 6 bases at V and 1 base at J, with 11 bases between the two ends. Germline lookup yields CDR1 SGHDT and CDR2 YYEEEE. This CDR3 spans 13 amino acids. The CDR3 nucleotides are TGTGCCAGCAATTCTGACAGTTCCTACGAGCAGTACTTC. It is translated as CASNSDSSYEQYF.

The chain combines TRBV27 with TRBJ2-5, with 8 bases fitting TRBD2. This CDR3 is 14 amino acids long. After removal of 4 bases from V and 3 bases from J, the junction contained 4 bases not matched to a gene. Germline values: CDR1 MNHEY, CDR2 SMNVEV (reference sequence). The CDR3 region is CASSSAAGEETQYF. The CDR3, as DNA: TGTGCCAGCAGTTCCGCAGCGGGGGAAGAGACCCAGTACTTC.

This clone was seen once. The chain employs TRBV6-2 or TRBV6-3 and TRBJ1-2; 9 bases map to TRBD1. CDR1 and CDR2 from the germline V gene are MNHEY and SVGEGT. There are 15 residues in the CDR3. J was trimmed by 3 bases and V by 5 bases; bases with no gene match: 7. The CDR3 sequence: CASSLTGGLYYGYTF. CDR3 DNA: TGTGCCAGCAGTCTCACAGGGGGCTTGTACTATGGCTACACCTTC.

In its sample, this clone was seen once. The chain uses TRBV6-6 and TRBJ1-5, with 7 bases aligning to TRBD1. The CDR3 is 14 residues long. The V segment lost 7 bases and the J segment 5 bases; nucleotides outside the gene matches: 8. Germline CDR1 MNHNY, CDR2 SVGAGI (reference sequence). CDR3 region: CASTKTGQDQPQHF. The DNA for the CDR3 is TGTGCCAGCACCAAGACAGGGCAAGATCAGCCCCAGCATTTT.

The chain has TRBV5-6 and TRBJ1-1; 7 positions match TRBD1. The CDR3 extends over 13 amino acids. V shed 4 bases, J shed 6 bases, and the junction held 6 bases outside the gene matches. CDR1 and CDR2 (germline): SGHDT, YYEEEE. The CDR3 region has the DNA TGTGCCAGCAGCAATGACAGGGAGGCTGAAGCTTTCTTT. Protein product: CASSNDREAEAFF.

This chain uses TRBV7-8 with TRBJ1-5, with D maybe TRBD1 (5 bases). The CDR3 length is 15 residues. V gave up 6 bases and J gave up 0 bases, with 12 bases separating them. Germline V lookup: CDR1 SGHVS, CDR2 FQNEAQ. The CDR3: CASSRDRNSNQPQHF. CDR3 bases: TGTGCCAGCAGTAGAGACAGAAATAGCAATCAGCCCCAGCATTTT.

The rearrangement links TRBV10-1 to TRBJ2-1, with D possibly being TRBD2 (6 bases). CDR1 is WNHNN, CDR2 SYGVQD, per germline (reference sequence). The CDR3 spans 14 residues. The V and J ends lost 8 bases and 4 bases respectively, with 15 bases between them. CDR3 DNA: TGCGCCAGCCGAGAGCGGGCGAGGTACAATGAGCAGTTCTTC. Encoded protein: CASRERARYNEQFF.

This clone was seen once. The V gene is TRBV15, the J gene TRBJ2-7, with D possibly TRBD2 on 5 matching bases. The germline CDR1 and CDR2 sequences are LNHNV and YYDKDF (reference sequence). The V and J ends lost 0 bases and 4 bases respectively, with 7 bases between them. This CDR3 has 13 residues. The CDR3: CATSRDPGYEQYF. The CDR3 nucleotides are TGTGCCACCAGCAGAGATCCGGGATACGAGCAGTACTTC.

The chain has TRBV4-2 and TRBJ2-1, with 11 bases that match TRBD2. V shed 5 bases and J 3 bases; nucleotides not matched to a gene: 3. CDR3 length: 15 residues. Germline V gene lookup returns CDR1 LGHNA and CDR2 YNFKEQ. For the CDR3, the DNA is TGTGCCAGCAGCGATGGACTAGCGGGCTACAATGAGCAGTTCTTC. Its protein product is CASSDGLAGYNEQFF.